These 28 T cell receptor beta chains were all obtained from the same sample, sequenced in a study of T cell changes during pregnancy in multiple sclerosis. Assay used: immunoSEQ multiplex PCR; TCRdb lists only in-frame clones, some missing. Counted here are under 85,000 clones, around 90% occurring once; the ten biggest clones make up 0.2% to 0.25%. Sequencing used CD4+ T cells from peripheral blood mononuclear cells, obtained before pregnancy. Source of these receptors: a female donor with multiple sclerosis, enrolled in a pregnancy study.

CDR3 in amino acids: CASSARESYNEQFF. DNA for the CDR3: TGTGCCAGCAGTGCTAGAGAGTCCTACAATGAGCAGTTCTTC. This sequence joins TRBV6-1 and TRBJ2-1; D call uncertain. V was shortened by 4 bases and J by 1 base, with 8 bases between the two germline ends. The CDR3 is 14 amino acids. Germline CDR1 is MNHNS and CDR2 is SASEGT.

The gene calls are TRBV6-5 and TRBJ2-7; D unclear. The germline V gene has CDR1 MNHEY and CDR2 SVGAGI. V lost 4 bases to trimming and J lost 6 bases, with 16 bases between them. This CDR3 has 14 amino acids. The CDR3 loop is CASSFNRGVAEQYF. CDR3 DNA: TGTGCCAGCAGTTTCAACCGCGGAGTCGCCGAGCAGTACTTC.

The V gene is TRBV7-9, the J gene TRBJ1-2; D unclear. Looked up from germline, CDR1 is SEHNR and CDR2 is FQNEAQ (reference sequence). The CDR3 consists of 14 residues. V shed 2 bases and J shed 3 bases, with 10 bases lying between them. CDR3 in amino acids: CASSLLGGHYGYTF. CDR3 DNA sequence: TGTGCCAGCAGCTTATTGGGAGGGCACTATGGCTACACCTTC.

V gene TRBV19 combines with J gene TRBJ1-5, with D maybe TRBD1 (5 bases). Per the germline V gene, CDR1 is LNHDA and CDR2 is SQIVND (reference sequence). The CDR3 is 14 residues long. The V end lost 0 bases, the J end lost 2 bases, and 5 bases lay between the germline ends. In DNA form, the CDR3 reads TGTGCCAGTAGTATAGACAGGGGCAATCAGCCCCAGCATTTT. Its protein product is CASSIDRGNQPQHF.

V gene TRBV2 combines with J gene TRBJ1-2; no clear D gene. Trimming took off 1 base at V and 8 bases at J, with 14 bases between the two ends. The germline CDR1 and CDR2 sequences are SNHLY and FYNNEI. The CDR3 loop spans 14 amino acids. The CDR3 sequence is CASSEVSSGFGYTF. In nucleotides, the CDR3 is TGTGCCAGCAGTGAAGTTTCGTCGGGATTCGGCTACACCTTC.

Of note for this clone: One end of the junction varies from germline; a read error may be responsible. V is TRBV6-5 and J is TRBJ2-3, with a tentative D call TRBD1 (5 bases). CDR1 is MNHEY, CDR2 SVGAGI, per germline. There are 14 residues in the CDR3. CDR3 coding DNA: TGTGCCAGCAGTGATCTGCTGGGCACAGGTACGCAGTATTTT. It codes for CASSDLLGTGTQYF.

CDR3 amino acids: CASSFATESTEAFF. The CDR3 DNA reads as TGCGCCAGCAGCTTTGCAACAGAGAGTACTGAAGCTTTCTTT. This chain links TRBV5-1 with TRBJ1-1; D remains ambiguous. Trimming cost V 2 bases and J 5 bases, with 13 bases left between them. The CDR3 runs 14 residues. Germline V gene lookup returns CDR1 SGHRS and CDR2 YFSETQ.

This sequence joins TRBV5-1 and TRBJ2-3, with D unresolved. V was cut by 4 bases and J by 0 bases, with 9 bases left in between. CDR3 size: 14 residues. From germline, CDR1 is SGHRS and CDR2 YFSETQ. CDR3 sequence reads: CASSALTSTDTQYF. The DNA of the CDR3 is TGCGCCAGCAGCGCCCTAACTAGCACAGATACGCAGTATTTT. Looking up the rest from reference TRBV5-1 and TRBJ2-3 gives the full variable domain: KAGVTQTPRYLIKTRGQQVTLSCSPISGHRSVSWYQQTPGQGLQFLFEYFSETQRNKGNFPGRFSGRQFSNSRSEMNVSTLELGDSALYLCASSALTSTDTQYFGPGTRLTVL.

V and J are TRBV5-4 and TRBJ1-2; TRBD1 is a possible D gene (5 bases). The V gene's germline CDR1 is SGHNT and CDR2 YYREEE (reference sequence). This CDR3 has 15 amino acids. Trimming removed 4 bases at V and 0 bases at J, with 13 bases between. The CDR3 DNA reads as TGTGCCAGCAGCGACCAGACAGTAGCTAACTATGGCTACACCTTC. Translating it yields CASSDQTVANYGYTF. Looking up the rest from reference TRBV5-4 and TRBJ1-2 gives the full variable domain: ETGVTQSPTHLIKTRGQQVTLRCSSQSGHNTVSWYQQALGQGPQFIFQYYREEENGRGNFPPRFSGLQFPNYSSELNVNALELDDSALYLCASSDQTVANYGYTFGSGTRLTVV.

The V and J genes are TRBV2 and TRBJ2-2, with D perhaps TRBD2 (5 bases). The germline CDR1 and CDR2 sequences are SNHLY and FYNNEI. V was clipped by 7 bases and J by 4 bases, with 13 bases between them. The CDR3 is 14 amino acids. The CDR3 loop reads CASKSTGSTGELFF. In DNA, the CDR3 is TGTGCCAGCAAGTCCACGGGGAGCACCGGGGAGCTGTTTTTT.

The V call is TRBV28, the J call TRBJ2-7; the match to TRBD2 covers 8 bases. The CDR3 totals 15 residues. J was trimmed by 4 bases and V by 5 bases; bases with no gene match: 10. Germline V lookup: CDR1 MDHEN, CDR2 SYDVKM. The CDR3 DNA sequence: TGTGCCAGCAGTCGGCGTAGCGGGATGTGGTACGAGCAGTACTTC. Translation: CASSRRSGMWYEQYF.

The V call is TRBV25-1, the J call TRBJ1-4; D is ambiguous. V was trimmed by 2 bases and J by 6 bases, leaving 10 bases between them. The germline gives CDR1 MGHDK, CDR2 SYGVNS. There are 14 residues in the CDR3. In nucleotides, the CDR3 is TGTGCCAGCAGTGAAGCGGCCGTGGATGAAAAACTGTTTTTT. Encoded protein: CASSEAAVDEKLFF. Full variable domain (rest looked up from reference TRBV25-1 and TRBJ1-4): EADIYQTPRYLVIGTGKKITLECSQTMGHDKMYWYQQDPGMELHLIHYSYGVNSTEKGDLSSESTVSRIRTEHFPLTLESARPSHTSQYLCASSEAAVDEKLFFGSGTQLSVL.

This chain links TRBV15 with TRBJ2-2, with D hard to call. From germline, CDR1 is LNHNV and CDR2 YYDKDF (reference sequence). CDR3 length equals 13 residues. Trimming shortened V by 0 bases and J by 6 bases, and 5 bases separated the two germline ends. In DNA, the CDR3 is TGTGCCACCAGCAGAGACCCGGCCGGGGAGCTGTTTTTT. Its protein is CATSRDPAGELFF. Complete variable domain (other parts from reference TRBV15 and TRBJ2-2): DAMVIQNPRYQVTQFGKPVTLSCSQTLNHNVMYWYQQKSSQAPKLLFHYYDKDFNNEADTPDNFQSRRPNTSFCFLDIRSPGLGDTAMYLCATSRDPAGELFFGEGSRLTVL.

The rearrangement links TRBV27 to TRBJ2-2, with D possibly TRBD2 on 5 matching bases. Germline V gene lookup returns CDR1 MNHEY and CDR2 SMNVEV (reference sequence). The CDR3 sequence is 14 residues long. The germline V and J ends were trimmed by 4 bases and 5 bases, with 11 bases remaining between them. The CDR3 spells CASSWSRETGELFF. The DNA for the CDR3 is TGTGCCAGCAGTTGGTCTAGGGAGACCGGGGAGCTGTTTTTT.

The chain is built from TRBV6-1 and TRBJ2-2, with D possibly being TRBD1 (6 bases). The CDR3 has 13 residues. Germline CDR1 MNHNS, CDR2 SASEGT. Trimming left V 4 bases short and J 8 bases short, with 11 bases between. This CDR3 reads CASSVQGSGELFF. The CDR3 DNA is TGTGCCAGCAGTGTCCAGGGGTCGGGGGAGCTGTTTTTT.

The gene calls are TRBV18 and TRBJ2-2; D possibly corresponds to TRBD2 (5 bases). Germline assignment: CDR1 KGHSH and CDR2 LQKENI. V was trimmed by 3 bases and J by 11 bases, leaving 10 bases between them. This CDR3 contains 12 residues. CDR3 coding DNA: TGTGCCAGCTCACCCTCGAGGGCCGAGCTGTTTTTT. This translates into CASSPSRAELFF. The variable domain in full, with the rest retrieved from reference TRBV18 and TRBJ2-2, is NAGVMQNPRHLVRRRGQEARLRCSPMKGHSHVYWYRQLPEEGLKFMVYLQKENIIDESGMPKERFSAEFPKEGPSILRIQQVVRGDSAAYFCASSPSRAELFFGEGSRLTVL.

The chain has TRBV5-1 and TRBJ1-1, with D possibly matching TRBD1 (6 bases). The germline gives CDR1 SGHRS, CDR2 YFSETQ. Deletions cut 8 bases from V and 0 bases from J, with 17 bases between. The CDR3 runs to 15 residues. CDR3 DNA: TGCGCCAGTGAAACGGGGGGGGCTGTGAACACTGAAGCTTTCTTT. It codes for CASETGGAVNTEAFF.

This rearrangement joins TRBV28 to TRBJ2-1; possible D gene TRBD2, 5 bases. CDR1 and CDR2 (germline): MDHEN, SYDVKM. Trimming left V 2 bases short and J 8 bases short, with 16 bases between. The CDR3 spans 15 residues. CDR3 loop: CASSLRGPTRYEQFF. Written as DNA, the CDR3 is TGTGCCAGCAGTTTACGCGGCCCTACTAGATATGAGCAGTTCTTC.

V and J are TRBV6-1 and TRBJ1-1; TRBD1 matches at 7 bases. The CDR3 is made up of 15 amino acids. The V and J ends lost 4 bases and 1 base, in that order; junction bases with no gene match: 6. The germline V gene encodes CDR1 MNHNS and CDR2 SASEGT. The CDR3 nucleotides are TGTGCCAGCAGTGGCCGACAGGGATGGAACACTGAAGCTTTCTTT. The encoded protein is CASSGRQGWNTEAFF.

The chain is built from TRBV10-1 and TRBJ1-5, with a tentative D call TRBD1 (6 bases). The CDR3 covers 19 residues. The V and J ends lost 4 bases and 0 bases respectively, with 22 bases between them. The germline V gene has CDR1 WNHNN and CDR2 SYGVQD (reference sequence). CDR3 bases: TGCGCCAGCAGTGCATTTCCAGGGGCCCACGTCCCTAGCAATCAGCCCCAGCATTTT. It specifies CASSAFPGAHVPSNQPQHF.

The CDR3 DNA sequence: TGTGCCTGGGGAGGACAGGTCCAAGAGACCCAGTACTTC. Protein sequence: CAWGGQVQETQYF. V gene TRBV30 combines with J gene TRBJ2-5; 7 nucleotides line up with TRBD1. V was clipped by 5 bases and J by 1 base; unmatched bases: 4. The CDR3 loop spans 13 amino acids. Germline values: CDR1 GTSNPN, CDR2 SVGIG (reference sequence).

The chain combines TRBV9 with TRBJ2-1; 7 bases align to TRBD2. The CDR3 has 15 residues. V lost 0 bases and J lost 7; bases outside the gene matches: 7. Looked up from germline, CDR1 is SGDLS and CDR2 is YYNGEE. In DNA form, the CDR3 reads TGTGCCAGCAGCGTAGGATGGGGGGGTGGAAATGAGCAGTTCTTC. Protein sequence: CASSVGWGGGNEQFF.

This chain connects TRBV25-1 to TRBJ2-4, with D possibly being TRBD2 (6 bases). Looked up from germline, CDR1 is MGHDK and CDR2 is SYGVNS. This CDR3 contains 13 residues. The CDR3 coding sequence is TGTGCTCTTGACGGGGGAGCCAAAAACATTCAGTACTTC. Its translation is CALDGGAKNIQYF. Complete variable domain (other parts from reference TRBV25-1 and TRBJ2-4): EADIYQTPRYLVIGTGKKITLECSQTMGHDKMYWYQQDPGMELHLIHYSYGVNSTEKGDLSSESTVSRIRTEHFPLTLESARPSHTSQYLCALDGGAKNIQYFGAGTRLSVL.

V and J are TRBV28 and TRBJ1-5, with a tentative D call TRBD1 (6 bases). This CDR3 region has 12 residues. Between the trimmed V and J ends, which lost 2 bases and 7 bases, there was a span of 6 bases. Germline V gene lookup returns CDR1 MDHEN and CDR2 SYDVKM. The CDR3 here is CASSLRGQPQHF. The CDR3 bases are TGTGCCAGCAGTTTAAGGGGGCAGCCCCAGCATTTT. Supplemented by reference TRBV28 and TRBJ1-5, the full variable domain reads DVKVTQSSRYLVKRTGEKVFLECVQDMDHENMFWYRQDPGLGLRLIYFSYDVKMKEKGDIPEGYSVSREKKERFSLILESASTNQTSMYLCASSLRGQPQHFGDGTRLSIL.

The V call is TRBV5-1, the J call TRBJ2-4, with 8 bases identical to TRBD2. This CDR3 has 15 amino acids. Germline trimming cut 5 bases from V and 6 bases from J; bases unmatched to any gene: 10. The germline CDR1 and CDR2 sequences are SGHRS and YFSETQ. The CDR3 is CASRSGGLAGNIQYF. The CDR3 DNA follows: TGCGCCAGCAGGTCGGGCGGGCTAGCGGGAAACATTCAGTACTTC. Based on the CDR3 plus reference TRBV5-1 and TRBJ2-4, the full variable domain is KAGVTQTPRYLIKTRGQQVTLSCSPISGHRSVSWYQQTPGQGLQFLFEYFSETQRNKGNFPGRFSGRQFSNSRSEMNVSTLELGDSALYLCASRSGGLAGNIQYFGAGTRLSVL.

The chain links TRBV7-9 to TRBJ2-1, with 8 bases matching TRBD2. The germline V gene has CDR1 SEHNR and CDR2 FQNEAQ (reference sequence). This CDR3 comprises 15 residues. V dropped 4 bases and J dropped 9; count of bases not matched to a gene: 11. The CDR3 nucleotides are TGTGCCAGCAGCTCGCGGGGGGACCCCCCGGTTGAGCAGTTCTTC. It is translated as CASSSRGDPPVEQFF.

The chain has TRBV2 and TRBJ1-1, with D unresolved. Trimming took off 6 bases at V and 5 bases at J, with 13 bases between the two ends. The CDR3 extends over 13 amino acids. In germline, CDR1 is SNHLY, CDR2 FYNNEI. CDR3 DNA: TGTGCCAGCAGCGCCTATATTGGTACTGAAGCTTTCTTT. As protein: CASSAYIGTEAFF.

This chain links TRBV18 with TRBJ1-1, with D perhaps matching TRBD1 (6 bases). This CDR3 has 12 residues. Looked up from germline, CDR1 is KGHSH and CDR2 is LQKENI. Trimming pared 1 base from V and 8 bases from J, leaving 8 bases between. CDR3 sequence reads: CASSPQQGEAFF. CDR3 coding DNA: TGTGCCAGCTCACCACAGCAGGGGGAAGCTTTCTTT. The full variable domain, completed using reference TRBV18 and TRBJ1-1, is NAGVMQNPRHLVRRRGQEARLRCSPMKGHSHVYWYRQLPEEGLKFMVYLQKENIIDESGMPKERFSAEFPKEGPSILRIQQVVRGDSAAYFCASSPQQGEAFFGQGTRLTVV.